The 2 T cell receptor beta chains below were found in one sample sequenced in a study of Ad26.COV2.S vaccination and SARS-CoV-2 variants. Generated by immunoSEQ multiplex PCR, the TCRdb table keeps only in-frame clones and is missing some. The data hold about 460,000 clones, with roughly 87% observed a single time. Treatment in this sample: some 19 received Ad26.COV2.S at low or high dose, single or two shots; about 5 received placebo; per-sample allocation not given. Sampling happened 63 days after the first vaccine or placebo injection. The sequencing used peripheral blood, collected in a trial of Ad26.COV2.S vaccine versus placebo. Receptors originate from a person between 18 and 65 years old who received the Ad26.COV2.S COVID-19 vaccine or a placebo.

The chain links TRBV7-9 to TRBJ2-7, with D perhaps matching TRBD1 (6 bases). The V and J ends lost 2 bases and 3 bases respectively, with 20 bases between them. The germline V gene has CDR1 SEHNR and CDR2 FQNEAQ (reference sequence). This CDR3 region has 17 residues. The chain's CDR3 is CASSLKDSPSSIYEQYF. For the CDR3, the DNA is TGTGCCAGCAGCTTAAAGGACAGCCCCTCTTCAATCTACGAGCAGTACTTC.

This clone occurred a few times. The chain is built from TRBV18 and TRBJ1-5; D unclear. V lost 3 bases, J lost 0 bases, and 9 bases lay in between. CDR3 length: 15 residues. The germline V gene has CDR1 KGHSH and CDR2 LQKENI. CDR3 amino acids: CASSPGQVSNQPQHF. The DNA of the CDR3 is TGTGCCAGCTCACCTGGGCAGGTTAGCAATCAGCCCCAGCATTTT.